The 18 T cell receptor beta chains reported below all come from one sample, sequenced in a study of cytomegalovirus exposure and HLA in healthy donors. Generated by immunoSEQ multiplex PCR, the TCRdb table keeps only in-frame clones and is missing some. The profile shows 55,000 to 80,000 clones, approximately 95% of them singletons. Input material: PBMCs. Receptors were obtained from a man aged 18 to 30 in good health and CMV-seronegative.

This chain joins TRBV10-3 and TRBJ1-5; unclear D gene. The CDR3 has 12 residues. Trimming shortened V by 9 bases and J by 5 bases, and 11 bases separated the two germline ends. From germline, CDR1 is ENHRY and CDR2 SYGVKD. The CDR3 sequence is CAIQDGDQPQHF. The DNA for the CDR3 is TGTGCCATTCAGGACGGGGATCAGCCCCAGCATTTT.

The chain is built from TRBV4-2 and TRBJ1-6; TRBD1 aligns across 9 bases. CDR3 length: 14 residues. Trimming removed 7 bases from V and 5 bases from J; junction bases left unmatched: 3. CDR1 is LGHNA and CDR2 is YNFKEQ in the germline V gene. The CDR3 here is CASTRDRDNSPLHF. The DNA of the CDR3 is TGTGCCAGCACCCGGGACAGGGATAATTCACCCCTCCACTTT.

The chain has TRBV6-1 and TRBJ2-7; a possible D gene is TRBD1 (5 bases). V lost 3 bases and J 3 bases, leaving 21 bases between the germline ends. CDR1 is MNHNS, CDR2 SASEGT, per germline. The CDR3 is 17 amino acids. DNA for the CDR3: TGTGCCAGCAGTGACGTTAAACAGGACACGATGGTCTACGAGCAGTACTTC. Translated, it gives CASSDVKQDTMVYEQYF.

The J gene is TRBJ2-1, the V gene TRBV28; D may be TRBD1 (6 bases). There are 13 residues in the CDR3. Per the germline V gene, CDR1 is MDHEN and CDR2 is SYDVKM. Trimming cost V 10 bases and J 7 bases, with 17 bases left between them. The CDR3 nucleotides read TGTGCCACCTCTTCAGGGGCCCGAAATGAGCAGTTCTTC. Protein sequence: CATSSGARNEQFF.

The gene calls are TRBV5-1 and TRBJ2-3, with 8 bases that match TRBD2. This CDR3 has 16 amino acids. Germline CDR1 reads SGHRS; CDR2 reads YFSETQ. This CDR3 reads CASGALLGTSTDTQYF. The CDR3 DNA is TGCGCTAGCGGGGCCCTTCTCGGAACCAGCACAGATACGCAGTATTTT.

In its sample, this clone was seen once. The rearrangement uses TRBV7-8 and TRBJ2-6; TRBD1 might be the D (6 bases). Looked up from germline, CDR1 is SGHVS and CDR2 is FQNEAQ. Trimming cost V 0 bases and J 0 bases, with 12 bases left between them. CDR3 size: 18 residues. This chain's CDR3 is CASSLARTAISGANVLTF. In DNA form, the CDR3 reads TGTGCCAGCAGCTTAGCGCGGACAGCGATCTCTGGGGCCAACGTCCTGACTTTC.

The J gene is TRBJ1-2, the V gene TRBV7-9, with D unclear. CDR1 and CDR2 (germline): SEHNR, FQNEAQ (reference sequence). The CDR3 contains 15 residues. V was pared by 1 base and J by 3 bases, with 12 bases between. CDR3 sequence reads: CASSLGEGIDYGYTF. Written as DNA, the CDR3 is TGTGCCAGCAGCTTAGGAGAGGGTATCGACTATGGCTACACCTTC.

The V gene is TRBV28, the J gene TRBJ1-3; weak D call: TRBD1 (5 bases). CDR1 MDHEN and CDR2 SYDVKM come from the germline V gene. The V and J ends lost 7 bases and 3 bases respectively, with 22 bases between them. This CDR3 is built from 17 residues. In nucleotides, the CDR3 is TGTGCCAGCACCGCCATTGGAGGCAGGGAGGTTGGAAACACCATATATTTT. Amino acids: CASTAIGGREVGNTIYF.

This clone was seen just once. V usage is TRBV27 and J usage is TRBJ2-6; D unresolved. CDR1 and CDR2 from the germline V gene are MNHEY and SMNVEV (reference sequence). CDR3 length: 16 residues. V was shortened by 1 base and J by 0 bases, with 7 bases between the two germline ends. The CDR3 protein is CASSLLGPSGANVLTF. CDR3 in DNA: TGTGCCAGCAGTTTATTGGGCCCCTCTGGGGCCAACGTCCTGACTTTC.

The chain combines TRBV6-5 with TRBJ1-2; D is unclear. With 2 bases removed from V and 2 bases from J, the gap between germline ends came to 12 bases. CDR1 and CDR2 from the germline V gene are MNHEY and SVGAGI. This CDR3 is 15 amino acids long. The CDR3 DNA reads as TGTGCCAGCAGTTACAGTGAGGGAGGGAACTATGGCTACACCTTC. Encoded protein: CASSYSEGGNYGYTF.

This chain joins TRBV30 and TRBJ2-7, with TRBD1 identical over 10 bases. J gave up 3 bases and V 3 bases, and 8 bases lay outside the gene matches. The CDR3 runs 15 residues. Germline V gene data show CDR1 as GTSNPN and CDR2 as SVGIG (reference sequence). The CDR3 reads CAWRGRDRGVYEQYF. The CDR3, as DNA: TGTGCCTGGAGGGGCCGGGACAGGGGTGTCTACGAGCAGTACTTC.

DNA for the CDR3: TGCAGCGCCGGCCAATCAGGGGCCACTGAAGCTTTCTTT. Translation: CSAGQSGATEAFF. The chain uses TRBV29-1 and TRBJ1-1, with D perhaps matching TRBD1 (6 bases). The CDR3 totals 13 residues. Per germline, CDR1 SQVTM and CDR2 ANQGSEA. V lost 7 bases and J lost 4, with 16 bases in between.

As DNA, the CDR3 is TGTGCCAGCAGCGGACAGCCGAACACTGAAGCTTTCTTT. It translates to CASSGQPNTEAFF. The chain has TRBV7-2 and TRBJ1-1; a possible D gene is TRBD1 (6 bases). Germline V CDR1 and CDR2: SGHTA, FQGNSA. V shed 5 bases and J shed 1 base, with 8 bases lying between them. The CDR3 sequence is 13 residues long.

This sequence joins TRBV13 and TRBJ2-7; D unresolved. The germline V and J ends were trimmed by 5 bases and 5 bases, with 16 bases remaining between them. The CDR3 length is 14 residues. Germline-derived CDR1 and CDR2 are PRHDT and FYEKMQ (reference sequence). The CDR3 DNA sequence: TGTGCCAGCAGCCCGGAACGGGTATCGGACGAGCAGTACTTC. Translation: CASSPERVSDEQYF. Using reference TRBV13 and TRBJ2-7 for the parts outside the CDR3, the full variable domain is AAGVIQSPRHLIKEKRETATLKCYPIPRHDTVYWYQQGPGQDPQFLISFYEKMQSDKGSIPDRFSAQQFSDYHSELNMSSLELGDSALYFCASSPERVSDEQYFGPGTRLTVT.

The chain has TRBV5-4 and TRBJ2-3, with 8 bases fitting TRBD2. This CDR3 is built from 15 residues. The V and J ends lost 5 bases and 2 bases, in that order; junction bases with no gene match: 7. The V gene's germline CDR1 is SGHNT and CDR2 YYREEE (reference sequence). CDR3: CASSSGGGFTDTQYF. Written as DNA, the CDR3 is TGTGCCAGCAGTTCCGGCGGGGGGTTCACAGATACGCAGTATTTT.

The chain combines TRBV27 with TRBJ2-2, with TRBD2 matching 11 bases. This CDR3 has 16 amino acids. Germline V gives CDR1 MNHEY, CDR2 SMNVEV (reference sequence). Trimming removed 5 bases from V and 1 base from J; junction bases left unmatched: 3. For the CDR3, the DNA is TGTGCCAGCAGTCTAGCGGGGGGTCTGAACACCGGGGAGCTGTTTTTT. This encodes CASSLAGGLNTGELFF.

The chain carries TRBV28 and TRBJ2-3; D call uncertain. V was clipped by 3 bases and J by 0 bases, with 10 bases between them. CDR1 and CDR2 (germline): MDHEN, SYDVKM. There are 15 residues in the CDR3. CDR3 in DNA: TGTGCCAGCAGTTTGGTAATCGGGAGCACAGATACGCAGTATTTT. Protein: CASSLVIGSTDTQYF.

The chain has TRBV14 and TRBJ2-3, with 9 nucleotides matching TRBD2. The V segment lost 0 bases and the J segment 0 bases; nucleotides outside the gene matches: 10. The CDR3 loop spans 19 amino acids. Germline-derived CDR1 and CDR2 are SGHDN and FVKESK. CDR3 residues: CASSQDHASGTSSTDTQYF. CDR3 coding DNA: TGTGCCAGCAGCCAAGATCATGCTAGCGGGACTTCTAGCACAGATACGCAGTATTTT. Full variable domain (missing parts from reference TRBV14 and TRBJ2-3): EAGVTQFPSHSVIEKGQTVTLRCDPISGHDNLYWYRRVMGKEIKFLLHFVKESKQDESGMPNNRFLAERTGGTYSTLKVQPAELEDSGVYFCASSQDHASGTSSTDTQYFGPGTRLTVL.